The present entry profiles one T cell receptor (beta chain) with its context. Original data processing: Estimates of nucleated cell counts were drawn from the amplification of reference gene primers. Produced via immunoSEQ multiplex PCR; TCRdb's table is partial and in-frame only. V and J calls and clone size are as listed in that table; D and trimming were resolved from the DNA. The table records approximately 87,000 clones, roughly 91% of them present only once. This record comes from a study of blood T cell repertoires in COVID-19. Study as a whole: Donors in the United States, Italy and Spain gave samples during acute or convalescent COVID-19. The cDNA or gDNA used as material had been derived from T cells, B-cell-depleted T cells, or PBMCs.

With V trimmed by 4 bases and J by 0 bases, 2 bases remained unmatched. In germline, CDR1 is MNHEY, CDR2 SVGAGI. CDR3 length: 15 residues. The clonotype originates from a man aged 65-85 years with active or convalescent COVID-19. The rearrangement joins TRBV6-5 to TRBJ2-3; 9 nucleotides agree with TRBD2. Sequenced input: peripheral blood. The CDR3 loop is CASSFTSGSTDTQYF. CDR3 DNA: TGTGCCAGCAGTTTTACTAGCGGGAGCACAGATACGCAGTATTTT.